Sequencing of this TCR beta chain was carried out in a study of breast tumors, draining lymph nodes, adjacent tissues. Whole-study findings and limits: Tumors had less TCR diversity than lymph nodes, more than nontumor tissue. Luminal-like breast cancer showed significantly greater tumor-nontumor repertoire similarity than basal-like breast cancer did.

Axillary draining lymph nodes of breast cancer patients supplied the node samples. TCRdb passed the multiplex PCR reads through MiXCR, listing each CDR3 protein once. The data hold over 150,000 distinct CDR3 sequences, with around a third observed a single time. Germline lookup yields CDR1 SGHTA and CDR2 FQGNSA. The CDR3 is 18 amino acids. Trimming cost V 3 bases and J 0 bases, with 15 bases left between them. As for this clonotype: As yet, its antigen is unknown.

The chain links TRBV7-2 to TRBJ2-6; a possible D gene is TRBD2 (5 bases). The specimen sequenced was axillary lymph node tissue. This TCR derives from a female donor with breast cancer. Some clones in this sample may be carry-over from other donors' samples. The CDR3 DNA sequence: TGTGCCAGCAGCTTGGGCGGCGGGCCCCCCTCTGGGGCCAACGTCCTGACTTTC. Encoded protein: CASSLGGGPPSGANVLTF. Full variable domain (missing parts from reference TRBV7-2 and TRBJ2-6): GAGVSQSPSNKVTEKGKDVELRCDPISGHTALYWYRQSLGQGLEFLIYFQGNSAPDKSGLPSDRFSAERTGGSVSTLTIQRTQQEDSAVYLCASSLGGGPPSGANVLTFGAGSRLTVL.